A single sample gave rise to the 13 T cell receptor beta chains below, sequenced in a study of T cell responses to AZD1222 COVID-19 vaccine. Generated by immunoSEQ multiplex PCR, the TCRdb table keeps only in-frame clones and is missing some. Of about 170,000 clones listed, about 89% are singletons. The specimen comprised peripheral blood, sampled on day 0 of AZD1222 vaccination. These receptors all come from an adult in good health.

The gene calls are TRBV10-3 and TRBJ2-5; D ambiguous. CDR3 length: 13 residues. The germline CDR1 and CDR2 sequences are ENHRY and SYGVKD. Trimming pared 4 bases from V and 2 bases from J, leaving 8 bases between. The CDR3 DNA is TGTGCCATCAGTGGCCGGGTGCAAGAGACCCAGTACTTC. Translation: CAISGRVQETQYF.

This clone came up once. The chain recombines TRBV30 with TRBJ1-6; no clear D. V lost 0 bases to trimming and J lost 9 bases, with 18 bases between them. Germline CDR1 reads GTSNPN; CDR2 reads SVGIG (reference sequence). The length of the CDR3 is 16 residues. The CDR3 sequence: CAWSVRPVIGASPLHF. CDR3 DNA sequence: TGTGCCTGGAGTGTACGCCCGGTTATAGGAGCTTCACCCCTCCACTTT. Full variable domain (missing parts from reference TRBV30 and TRBJ1-6): SQTIHQWPATLVQPVGSPLSLECTVEGTSNPNLYWYRQAAGRGLQLLFYSVGIGQISSEVPQNLSASRPQDRQFILSSKKLLLSDSGFYLCAWSVRPVIGASPLHFGNGTRLTVT.

This chain joins TRBV3-1 (or the pseudogene TRBV3-2) and TRBJ2-1; the D is unclear. V lost 1 base to trimming and J lost 8 bases, with 3 bases between them. This CDR3 spans 11 amino acids. The germline CDR1 and CDR2 sequences are LGHDT and YNNKEL (reference sequence). The CDR3 protein is CASSQVDEQFF. CDR3 bases: TGTGCCAGCAGCCAAGTGGATGAGCAGTTCTTC.

The chain couples TRBV7-2 to TRBJ2-7; 11 nucleotides match TRBD2. With 0 bases clipped from V and 0 bases from J, the junction kept 4 bases outside the gene matches. This CDR3 is 17 amino acids long. The germline V gene has CDR1 SGHTA and CDR2 FQGNSA. CDR3 coding DNA: TGTGCCAGCAGCTTAGCTACTAGCGGGAGCCCCTCCTACGAGCAGTACTTC. It codes for CASSLATSGSPSYEQYF. The full variable domain, with the rest looked up from reference TRBV7-2 and TRBJ2-7, is GAGVSQSPSNKVTEKGKDVELRCDPISGHTALYWYRQSLGQGLEFLIYFQGNSAPDKSGLPSDRFSAERTGGSVSTLTIQRTQQEDSAVYLCASSLATSGSPSYEQYFGPGTRLTVT.

Here the CDR3 reads CASRLVSGAGVMYNEQFF. The DNA for the CDR3 is TGTGCCAGCAGACTGGTTAGTGGGGCGGGAGTGATGTACAATGAGCAGTTCTTC. The chain is built from TRBV5-5 and TRBJ2-1; 7 nucleotides match TRBD2. The CDR3 runs to 18 residues. J lost 4 bases, V lost 5 bases, and 18 bases had no gene match. The V gene's germline CDR1 is SGHKS and CDR2 YYEKEE (reference sequence).

V usage is TRBV18 and J usage is TRBJ2-3; 9 bases are a match to TRBD1. Germline CDR1 and CDR2: KGHSH and LQKENI. There are 15 residues in the CDR3. The ends lost 6 bases at V and 2 bases at J; junction bases unmatched: 6. The CDR3 here is CASSATGGDTDTQYF. The DNA for the CDR3 is TGTGCCAGCTCGGCGACAGGGGGAGACACAGATACGCAGTATTTT.

This sequence joins TRBV15 and TRBJ1-2; D possibly corresponds to TRBD1 (5 bases). Germline lookup yields CDR1 LNHNV and CDR2 YYDKDF (reference sequence). Trimming shortened V by 5 bases and J by 8 bases, and 18 bases separated the two germline ends. CDR3 size: 14 residues. CDR3 amino acids: CATSPPAGYGGYTF. The CDR3, as DNA: TGTGCCACCAGCCCCCCAGCAGGGTATGGGGGCTACACCTTC.

For the CDR3, the DNA is TGTGCCACCAGTGACGCAACTAGCGGGAGCCCCTTCGGGAATGAGCAGTTCTTC. It encodes CATSDATSGSPFGNEQFF. The V call is TRBV24-1, the J call TRBJ2-1; 11 positions agree with TRBD2. The junction had 14 bases not matched to a gene; V was cut back by 4 bases and J by 7 bases. The CDR3 contains 18 residues. Germline CDR1 is KGHDR and CDR2 is SFDVKD.

This chain connects TRBV11-1 to TRBJ2-3; the match to TRBD2 covers 8 bases. V lost 3 bases and J lost 3; bases outside the gene matches: 5. CDR1 and CDR2 (germline): SGHAT, FQDESV (reference sequence). This CDR3 region has 15 residues. CDR3 nucleotide sequence: TGTGCCAGCAGCTTCGGGAGGGCCTTAACAGATACGCAGTATTTT. It codes for CASSFGRALTDTQYF. Together with reference TRBV11-1 and TRBJ2-3, the CDR3 gives the full variable domain: EAEVAQSPRYKITEKSQAVAFWCDPISGHATLYWYRQILGQGPELLVQFQDESVVDDSQLPKDRFSAERLKGVDSTLKIQPAELGDSAMYLCASSFGRALTDTQYFGPGTRLTVL.

The genes are TRBV5-8 and TRBJ1-1; the D is unclear. V was clipped by 0 bases and J by 2 bases, with 11 bases between them. CDR3 length: 15 residues. Germline V gives CDR1 SGHTS, CDR2 YDEGEE. The CDR3 sequence: CASSLAPDFNTEAFF. In DNA form, the CDR3 reads TGTGCCAGCAGCTTGGCCCCAGACTTTAACACTGAAGCTTTCTTT.

The CDR3 sequence: CASSLVQDRTDTQYF. The CDR3 bases are TGTGCCAGCAGCTTGGTCCAGGACAGGACAGATACGCAGTATTTT. This chain links TRBV5-8 with TRBJ2-3; TRBD1 aligns across 7 bases. The CDR3 runs 15 residues. V dropped 0 bases and J dropped 3; count of bases not matched to a gene: 4. The germline CDR1 and CDR2 sequences are SGHTS and YDEGEE.

The V and J genes are TRBV18 and TRBJ1-1, with D possibly being TRBD1 (5 bases). V dropped 5 bases and J dropped 4 bases, with 17 bases sitting between them. The CDR3 has 15 amino acids. Looked up from germline, CDR1 is KGHSH and CDR2 is LQKENI. DNA for the CDR3: TGTGCCAGCTCATCTACTACCGCGGGGGGCACTGAAGCTTTCTTT. It yields the protein CASSSTTAGGTEAFF.

The rearrangement uses TRBV19 and TRBJ1-2; tentative D call: TRBD1 (5 bases). With 6 bases removed from V and 1 base from J, the gap between germline ends came to 12 bases. Germline loops: CDR1 LNHDA, CDR2 SQIVND (reference sequence). The CDR3 contains 14 residues. CDR3 residues: CASRTGQLNYGYTF. DNA for the CDR3: TGTGCCAGTAGAACCGGACAACTTAACTATGGCTACACCTTC. Full variable domain (rest looked up from reference TRBV19 and TRBJ1-2): DGGITQSPKYLFRKEGQNVTLSCEQNLNHDAMYWYRQDPGQGLRLIYYSQIVNDFQKGDIAEGYSVSREKKESFPLTVTSAQKNPTAFYLCASRTGQLNYGYTFGSGTRLTVV.